This T cell receptor beta chain was profiled in a study of high-grade serous ovarian cancer treatment subgroups. Study details: Samples averaged approximately 13,000 reads and 7,000 or so unique TCR beta rearrangements.

On this clone itself: Its target is unknown.

The assay was immunoSEQ multiplex PCR, and TCRdb's table has in-frame clones only and misses some. This sample has 35,000 to 45,000 clones; 79% occur once, and the top ten carry over 3%. Study-wide results and caveats: Tumors within one patient showed repertoire similarity of roughly 0.1 to 0.85. TCR clonal relatedness correlated positively with neoantigen level. Only CDR3 was analyzed; CDR1 and CDR2 were not.

Germline CDR1 reads SGHTA; CDR2 reads FQGTGA. The V end lost 2 bases, the J end lost 0 bases, and 12 bases lay between the germline ends. CDR3 size: 16 residues. The tumor samples were collected prior to definitive surgery or chemotherapy. Sequencing was performed on tumor tissue. The genes are TRBV7-3 and TRBJ2-3; D might be TRBD2 (6 bases). This receptor was identified in a human donor with high-grade serous ovarian cancer. Written as DNA, the CDR3 is TGTGCCAGCAGCTTAGGATGGGGAGGAAGCACAGATACGCAGTATTTT. Its translation: CASSLGWGGSTDTQYF.